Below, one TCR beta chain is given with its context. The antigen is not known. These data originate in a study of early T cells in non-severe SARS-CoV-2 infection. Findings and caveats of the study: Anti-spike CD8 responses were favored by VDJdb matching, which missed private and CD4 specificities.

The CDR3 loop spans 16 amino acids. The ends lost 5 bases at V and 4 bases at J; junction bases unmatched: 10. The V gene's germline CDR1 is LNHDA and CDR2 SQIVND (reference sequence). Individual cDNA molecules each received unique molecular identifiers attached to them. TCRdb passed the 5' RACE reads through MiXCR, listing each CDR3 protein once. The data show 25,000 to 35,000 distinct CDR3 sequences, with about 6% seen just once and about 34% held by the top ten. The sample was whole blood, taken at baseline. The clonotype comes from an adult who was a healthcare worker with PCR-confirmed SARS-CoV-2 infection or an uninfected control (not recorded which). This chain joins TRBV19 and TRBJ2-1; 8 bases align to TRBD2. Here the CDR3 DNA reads TGTGCCAGTAGTGCGAGGGCGGGAGGAGGGTACAATGAGCAGTTCTTC. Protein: CASSARAGGGYNEQFF.